Below are 19 T cell receptor beta chains sequenced from a single sample in a study of molecular identifiers for immune sequencing clone quantification. TCRdb processed the PCR reads anew with MiXCR; each CDR3 protein has one entry. The table shows some 590,000 distinct CDR3 sequences, with around 25% occurring only once. Material: naive CD8+ T cells from blood, with Jurkat cell RNA spiked in. The sample's subset: FACS-sorted CD8+CD4-CCR7+CD45RA+ naive T cells. These receptors all stem from a human donor in good health. Some libraries in this study had Jurkat cell RNA spiked in.

This clonotype has a count of ten or more. The J gene is TRBJ2-7, the V gene TRBV4-3; a possible D gene is TRBD1 (6 bases). CDR1 LGHNA and CDR2 YSLEER come from the germline V gene. The ends were cut back, 1 base at V and 0 bases at J, with 13 bases in the middle. CDR3 size: 16 residues. CDR3 sequence: CASSQGTGTSSYEQYF. In DNA, the CDR3 is TGCGCCAGCAGCCAAGGGACCGGGACAAGCTCCTACGAGCAGTACTTC.

This clonotype was counted between two and nine times. V and J are TRBV30 and TRBJ2-7, with a possible D match to TRBD2 (6 bases). Germline V gives CDR1 GTSNPN, CDR2 SVGIG (reference sequence). The V end lost 5 bases, the J end lost 2 bases, and 19 bases lay between the germline ends. CDR3 size: 15 residues. CDR3 sequence reads: CAWDLDGSKPYEQYF. CDR3 coding DNA: TGTGCCTGGGACCTCGACGGGAGTAAGCCCTACGAGCAGTACTTC.

This clonotype was seen just once. A much larger clone sits a single nucleotide away, making a read error possible. The J gene is TRBJ2-4, the V gene TRBV24-1, with 8 bases matching TRBD1. V trimming: 8 bases; J trimming: 2 bases; junction bases outside the gene matches: 13. CDR3 length: 17 residues. Looked up from germline, CDR1 is KGHDR and CDR2 is SFDVKD. This CDR3 reads CATIEPRTGKTKNIQYF. CDR3 coding DNA: TGTGCCACCATTGAACCTAGGACAGGGAAGACCAAAAACATTCAGTACTTC.

In its sample, this clonotype was seen many times. V and J are TRBV12-3 or TRBV12-4 and TRBJ2-5; TRBD1 matches 8 bases. V lost 4 bases, J lost 2 bases, and 12 bases stayed unmatched. The CDR3 is 17 amino acids. The CDR3 loop reads CASSSAVGTGVQETQYF. The CDR3 coding sequence is TGTGCCAGCAGTTCTGCTGTGGGGACAGGAGTTCAAGAGACCCAGTACTTC.

A note on this clonotype: Compared with germline, one end of the junction differs, possibly owing to a read error. The V gene is TRBV27, the J gene TRBJ2-7, with 8 bases aligning to TRBD2. The CDR3 spans 14 residues. CDR1 and CDR2 (germline): MNHEY, SMNVEV (reference sequence). CDR3 region: CVSSLTGGAYEQYF. The CDR3 DNA sequence: TGTGTCAGCAGTTTAACCGGGGGGGCCTACGAGCAGTACTTC.

Details on this clonotype: A much larger clone differs by one base, so this may be a read error. The CDR3 DNA is TGCAGTGCAAAGGACAGGGAATTCATGTACACTGAAGCTTTCTTT. It is translated as CSAKDREFMYTEAFF. The chain links TRBV20-1 to TRBJ1-1; TRBD1 agrees at 8 bases. Per the germline V gene, CDR1 is DFQATT and CDR2 is SNEGSKA (reference sequence). The CDR3 contains 15 residues. After removal of 6 bases from V and 3 bases from J, the junction contained 12 bases not matched to a gene.

In nucleotides, the CDR3 is TGTGCCAGTAGTATAGAGGGACTAGAAGAGACCCAGTACTTC. Encoded protein: CASSIEGLEETQYF. The chain uses TRBV19 and TRBJ2-5; 8 bases are shared with TRBD2. Germline loops: CDR1 LNHDA, CDR2 SQIVND (reference sequence). V lost 0 bases to trimming and J lost 3 bases; unmatched junction nucleotides: 0. The CDR3 runs to 14 residues.

Regarding this clonotype: This clone may be a read error of a much larger clone one base away. The rearrangement uses TRBV29-1 and TRBJ2-7; 8 nucleotides agree with TRBD1. The CDR3 runs 13 residues. V lost 6 bases to trimming and J lost 6 bases; unmatched junction nucleotides: 10. From germline, CDR1 is SQVTM and CDR2 ANQGSEA. In DNA, the CDR3 is TGCAGCGTCCAAGGACAGGGCAAGTTCGAGCAGTACTTC. Residues: CSVQGQGKFEQYF.

The chain uses TRBV30 and TRBJ1-2; 9 nucleotides align to TRBD1. This CDR3 comprises 16 residues. Germline CDR1 is GTSNPN and CDR2 is SVGIG (reference sequence). After removal of 1 base from V and 6 bases from J, the junction contained 12 bases not matched to a gene. The CDR3 protein is CAWSDATGGLIDGYTF. Here the CDR3 DNA reads TGTGCCTGGAGTGATGCGACAGGGGGACTTATCGATGGCTACACCTTC.

This clonotype was counted at least ten times. CDR3 protein: CASSLTSGPGDFYEQYF. In DNA, the CDR3 is TGTGCCAGCAGCCTCACCTCCGGGCCAGGGGACTTCTACGAGCAGTACTTC. The V call is TRBV7-2, the J call TRBJ2-7; TRBD1 or TRBD2 may be the D gene (6 bases each). CDR1 SGHTA and CDR2 FQGNSA come from the germline V gene. V gave up 5 bases and J gave up 3 bases, with 23 bases separating them. There are 17 residues in the CDR3.

This clonotype appeared a few times. The chain links TRBV3-1 to TRBJ1-5; D remains ambiguous. The CDR3 is 13 residues long. The V end was cut by 1 base, the J end by 4 bases, with 5 bases between. In germline, CDR1 is LGHDT, CDR2 YNNKEL (reference sequence). CDR3 in amino acids: CASSQVPNQPQHF. The CDR3 region has the DNA TGTGCCAGCAGCCAAGTTCCTAATCAGCCCCAGCATTTT.

This clonotype was detected only a few times. A much larger clone differs from this one at a single base, so this may be a read error. The V gene is TRBV6-5, the J gene TRBJ2-7, with 9 bases aligning to TRBD1. Germline lookup yields CDR1 MNHEY and CDR2 SVGAGI. V was clipped by 7 bases and J by 3 bases; unmatched bases: 10. The CDR3 totals 15 residues. CDR3 coding DNA: TGTGCCAGCAACGAAAGGACAGGGGCAAGCTACGAGCAGTACTTC. This sequence encodes CASNERTGASYEQYF.

The genes are TRBV27 and TRBJ2-7; D call uncertain. V lost 6 bases and J lost 3, with 21 bases in between. CDR3 size: 16 residues. Germline V CDR1 and CDR2: MNHEY, SMNVEV (reference sequence). The CDR3 DNA follows: TGTGCCAGCAGCAGTCAAGGGATTAGAGTACTCTACGAGCAGTACTTC. Translation gives CASSSQGIRVLYEQYF.

This chain connects TRBV11-2 to TRBJ2-2; TRBD2 is a possible D gene (5 bases). Germline V CDR1 and CDR2: SGHAT, FQNNGV. V gave up 5 bases and J gave up 5 bases, with 15 bases separating them. The length of the CDR3 is 15 residues. Here the CDR3 DNA reads TGTGCCAGCAGCCCTCGGGGTCGACCAACCGGGGAGCTGTTTTTT. Translated, it gives CASSPRGRPTGELFF.

This clonotype was counted between two and nine times. The CDR3 DNA follows: TGTGCCAGCAGCTCGCCCCTGGACCAAAAAGAGACCCAGTACTTC. Translation gives CASSSPLDQKETQYF. The chain links TRBV7-9 to TRBJ2-5; no firm D call. The V end was cut by 4 bases, the J end by 3 bases, with 15 bases between. The CDR3 consists of 15 residues. Germline V gene sequence: CDR1 SEHNR, CDR2 FQNEAQ (reference sequence).

This chain uses TRBV20-1 with TRBJ2-7, with 9 positions matching TRBD1. The ends lost 7 bases at V and 1 base at J; junction bases unmatched: 11. CDR3 length: 15 amino acids. CDR1 and CDR2 (germline): DFQATT, SNEGSKA (reference sequence). CDR3 in DNA: TGCAGTGGGGGGGACCGGGACAGGGCTTCCTACGAGCAGTACTTC. Its protein product is CSGGDRDRASYEQYF.

The chain is built from TRBV27 and TRBJ2-1, with 8 bases fitting TRBD2. CDR1 is MNHEY, CDR2 SMNVEV, per germline (reference sequence). The V segment lost 5 bases and the J segment 0 bases; nucleotides outside the gene matches: 9. This CDR3 has 17 amino acids. CDR3 sequence reads: CASSLTSGPISYNEQFF. The CDR3 DNA reads as TGTGCCAGCAGTCTCACTAGCGGACCTATCTCCTACAATGAGCAGTTCTTC.

The CDR3 DNA reads as TGTGCCAGCAGCAAGAGGGGTTGGGAACCCGGGGAGCTGTTTTTT. Amino acid sequence: CASSKRGWEPGELFF. This chain joins TRBV21-1 and TRBJ2-2; the table's D call, TRBD1, has no DNA check behind it. TRBV21-1 is deemed a pseudogene. The CDR3 sequence is 15 residues long.

In nucleotides, the CDR3 is TGTGCCAGTAGTATTCTCGCTAGCGGGGCCGCCCGCATCGGGGAGCTGTTTTTT. This gives the protein CASSILASGAARIGELFF. The chain joins TRBV19 to TRBJ2-2, with 9 bases that match TRBD2. From germline, CDR1 is LNHDA and CDR2 SQIVND (reference sequence). After removal of 3 bases from V and 7 bases from J, the junction contained 15 bases not matched to a gene. This CDR3 contains 18 residues.